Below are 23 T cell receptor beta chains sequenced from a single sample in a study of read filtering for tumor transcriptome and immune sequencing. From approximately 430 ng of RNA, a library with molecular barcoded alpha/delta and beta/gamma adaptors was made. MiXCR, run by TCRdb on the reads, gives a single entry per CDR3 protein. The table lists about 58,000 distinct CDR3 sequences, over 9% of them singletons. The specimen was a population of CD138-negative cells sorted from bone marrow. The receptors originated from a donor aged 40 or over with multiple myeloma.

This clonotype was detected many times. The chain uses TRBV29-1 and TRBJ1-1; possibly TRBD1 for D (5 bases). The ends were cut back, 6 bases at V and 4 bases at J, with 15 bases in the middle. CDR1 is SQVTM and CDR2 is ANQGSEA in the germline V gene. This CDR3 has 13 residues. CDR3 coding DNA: TGCAGCGTAGTGAAGGACACTTCCACTGAAGCTTTCTTT. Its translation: CSVVKDTSTEAFF.

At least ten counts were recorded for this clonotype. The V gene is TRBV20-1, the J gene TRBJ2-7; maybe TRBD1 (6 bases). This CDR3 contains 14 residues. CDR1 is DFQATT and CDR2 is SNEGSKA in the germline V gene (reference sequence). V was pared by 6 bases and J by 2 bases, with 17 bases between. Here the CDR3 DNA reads TGCAGTGCCGAAGTCGGCAGGGGCACCTACGAGCAGTACTTC. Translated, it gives CSAEVGRGTYEQYF.

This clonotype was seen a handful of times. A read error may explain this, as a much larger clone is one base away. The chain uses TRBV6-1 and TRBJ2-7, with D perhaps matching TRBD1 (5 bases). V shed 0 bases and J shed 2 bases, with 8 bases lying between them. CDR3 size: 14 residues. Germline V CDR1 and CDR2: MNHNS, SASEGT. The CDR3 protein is CASSEAGDPYEQYF. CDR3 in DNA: TGTGCCAGCAGTGAAGCAGGGGATCCCTACGAGCAGTACTTC.

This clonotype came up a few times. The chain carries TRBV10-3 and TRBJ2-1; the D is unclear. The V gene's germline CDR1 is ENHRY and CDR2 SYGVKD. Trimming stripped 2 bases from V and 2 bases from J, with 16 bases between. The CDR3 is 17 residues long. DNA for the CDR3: TGTGCCATCAGTGAGCATACCGTGGCTAATACCTACAATGAGCAGTTCTTC. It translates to CAISEHTVANTYNEQFF.

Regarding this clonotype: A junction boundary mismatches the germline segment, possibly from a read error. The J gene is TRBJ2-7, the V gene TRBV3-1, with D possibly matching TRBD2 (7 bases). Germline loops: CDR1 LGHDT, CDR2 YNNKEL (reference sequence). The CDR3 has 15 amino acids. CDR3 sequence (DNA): TGTCCCAGCAGCCACGCAGGGGAAGGCAGGGAGGGGCAGTACTTC. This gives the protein CPSSHAGEGREGQYF.

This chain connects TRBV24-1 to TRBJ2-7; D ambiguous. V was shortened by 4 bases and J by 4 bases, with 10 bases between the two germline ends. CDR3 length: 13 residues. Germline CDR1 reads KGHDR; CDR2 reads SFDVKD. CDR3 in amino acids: CATSEPGEYEQYF. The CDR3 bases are TGTGCCACCAGTGAACCCGGAGAGTACGAGCAGTACTTC.

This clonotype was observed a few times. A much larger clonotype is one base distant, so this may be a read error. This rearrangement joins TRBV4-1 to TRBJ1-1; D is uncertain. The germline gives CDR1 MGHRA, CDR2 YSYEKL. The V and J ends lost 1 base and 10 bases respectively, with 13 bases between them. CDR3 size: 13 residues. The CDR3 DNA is TGCGCCAGCAGCCAAGGCGGGTTTCCTGGAGCTTTCTTT. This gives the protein CASSQGGFPGAFF.

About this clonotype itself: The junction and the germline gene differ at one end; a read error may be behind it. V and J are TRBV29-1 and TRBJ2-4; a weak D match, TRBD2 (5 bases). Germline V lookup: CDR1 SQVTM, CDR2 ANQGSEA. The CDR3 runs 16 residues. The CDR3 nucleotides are TGCAGCGTTGTGAGTCTCCGAAGCGGATCCAAAAACACTCAGTACTTC. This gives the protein CSVVSLRSGSKNTQYF.

CDR3 in amino acids: CASSLPGQKQFF. DNA of the CDR3: TGTGCCAGCAGTTTACCGGGACAGAAGCAGTTCTTC. The chain has TRBV7-9 and TRBJ2-1; 7 nucleotides line up with TRBD1. Germline V gene data show CDR1 as SEHNR and CDR2 as FQNEAQ (reference sequence). V dropped 6 bases and J dropped 11; count of bases not matched to a gene: 7. There are 12 residues in the CDR3.

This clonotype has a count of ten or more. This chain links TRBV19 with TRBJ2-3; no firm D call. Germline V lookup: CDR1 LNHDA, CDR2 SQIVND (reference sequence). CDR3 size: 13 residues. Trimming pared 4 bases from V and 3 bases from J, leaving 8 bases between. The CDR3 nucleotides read TGTGCCAGTAGTAGGGATCGGACAGATACGCAGTATTTT. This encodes CASSRDRTDTQYF.

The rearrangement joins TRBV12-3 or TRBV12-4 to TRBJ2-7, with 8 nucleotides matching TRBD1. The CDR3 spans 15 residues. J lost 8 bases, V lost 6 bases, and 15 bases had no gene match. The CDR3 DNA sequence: TGTGCCAGCAGAGGGGACAGGCCGATTGGGTACAAGCAGTACTTC. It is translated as CASRGDRPIGYKQYF.

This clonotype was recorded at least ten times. CDR3 nucleotides: TGTGCCAGCGAGGGAGGGATGGTAGATCAGCCCCAGCATTTT. Its protein is CASEGGMVDQPQHF. This chain uses TRBV6-1 with TRBJ1-5; D uncertain. This CDR3 contains 14 residues. Trimming took off 8 bases at V and 5 bases at J, with 16 bases between the two ends. In germline, CDR1 is MNHNS, CDR2 SASEGT.

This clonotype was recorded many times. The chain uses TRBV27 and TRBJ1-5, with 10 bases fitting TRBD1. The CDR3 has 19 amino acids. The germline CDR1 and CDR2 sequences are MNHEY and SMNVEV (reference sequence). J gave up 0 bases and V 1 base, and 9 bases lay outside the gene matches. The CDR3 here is CASSLFDRDRGLSNQPQHF. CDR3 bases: TGTGCCAGCAGTTTATTTGACCGGGACAGGGGCCTTAGCAATCAGCCCCAGCATTTT.

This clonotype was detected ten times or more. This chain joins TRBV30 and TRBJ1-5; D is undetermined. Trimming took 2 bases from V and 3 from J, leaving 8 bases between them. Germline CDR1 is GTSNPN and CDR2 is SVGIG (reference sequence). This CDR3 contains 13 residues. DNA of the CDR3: TGTGCCTGGAGTCTTCAGTACAATCAGCCCCAGCATTTT. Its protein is CAWSLQYNQPQHF.

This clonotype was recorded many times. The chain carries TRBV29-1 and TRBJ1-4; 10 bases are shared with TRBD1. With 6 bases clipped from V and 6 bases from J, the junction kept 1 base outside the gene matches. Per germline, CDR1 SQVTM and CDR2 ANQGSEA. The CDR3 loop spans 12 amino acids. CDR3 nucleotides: TGCAGCGTGACAGGGGGCGATGAAAAACTGTTTTTT. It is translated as CSVTGGDEKLFF.

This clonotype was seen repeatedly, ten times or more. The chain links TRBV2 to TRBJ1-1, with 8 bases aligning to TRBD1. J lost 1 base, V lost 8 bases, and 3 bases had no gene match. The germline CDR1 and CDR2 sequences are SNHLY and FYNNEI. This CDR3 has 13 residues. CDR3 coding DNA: TGTGCCAGCTCTGGACAGGGGAACACTGAAGCTTTCTTT. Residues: CASSGQGNTEAFF.

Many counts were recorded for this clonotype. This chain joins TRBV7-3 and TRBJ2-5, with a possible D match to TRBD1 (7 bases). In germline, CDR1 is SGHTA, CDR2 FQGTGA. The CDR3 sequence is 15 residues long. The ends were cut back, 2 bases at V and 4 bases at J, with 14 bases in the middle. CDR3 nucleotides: TGTGCCAGCAGCTTAGGACAGGCGGGAACAGAGACCCAGTACTTC. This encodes CASSLGQAGTETQYF.

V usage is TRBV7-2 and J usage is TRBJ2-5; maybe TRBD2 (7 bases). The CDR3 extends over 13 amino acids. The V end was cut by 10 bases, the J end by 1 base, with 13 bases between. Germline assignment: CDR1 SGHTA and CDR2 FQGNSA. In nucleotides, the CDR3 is TGTGCCACCCGGGGGGCTGTCCAAGAGACCCAGTACTTC. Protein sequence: CATRGAVQETQYF.

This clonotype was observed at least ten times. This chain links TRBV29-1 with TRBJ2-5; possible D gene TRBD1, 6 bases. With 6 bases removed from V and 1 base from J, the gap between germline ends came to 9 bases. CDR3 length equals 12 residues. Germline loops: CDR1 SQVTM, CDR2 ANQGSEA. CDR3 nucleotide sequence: TGCAGCGTCTCACAGGGCCAAGAGACCCAGTACTTC. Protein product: CSVSQGQETQYF.

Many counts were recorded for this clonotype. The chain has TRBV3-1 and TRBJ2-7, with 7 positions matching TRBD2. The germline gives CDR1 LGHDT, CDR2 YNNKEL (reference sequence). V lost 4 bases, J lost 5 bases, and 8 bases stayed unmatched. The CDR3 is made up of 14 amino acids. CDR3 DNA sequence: TGTGCCAGCAGCCTAACGAGCGGGGAGGACGAGCAGTACTTC. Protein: CASSLTSGEDEQYF.

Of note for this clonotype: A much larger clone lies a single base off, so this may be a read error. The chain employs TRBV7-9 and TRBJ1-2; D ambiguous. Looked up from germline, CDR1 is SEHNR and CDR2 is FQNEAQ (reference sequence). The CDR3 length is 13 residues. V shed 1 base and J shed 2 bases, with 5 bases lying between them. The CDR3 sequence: CASSLGGNYGYTF. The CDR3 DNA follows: TGTGCCAGCAGCTTAGGCGGGAACTATGGCTACACCTTC.

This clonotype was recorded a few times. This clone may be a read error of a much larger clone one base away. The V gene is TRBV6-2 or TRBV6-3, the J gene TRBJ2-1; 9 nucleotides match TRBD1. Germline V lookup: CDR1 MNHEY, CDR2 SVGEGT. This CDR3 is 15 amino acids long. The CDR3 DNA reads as TGTGCCAGCAGTAACCGGGACAGGGCGAACAATGGGCAGTTCTTC. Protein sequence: CASSNRDRANNGQFF.

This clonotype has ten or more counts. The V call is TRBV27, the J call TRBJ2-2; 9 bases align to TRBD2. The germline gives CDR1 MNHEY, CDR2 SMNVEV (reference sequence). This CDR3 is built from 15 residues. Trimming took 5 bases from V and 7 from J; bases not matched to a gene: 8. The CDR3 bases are TGTGCCAGCAGTCTCCAAGCGGGGGGTATCGGGGAGCTGTTTTTT. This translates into CASSLQAGGIGELFF.